One and the same sample provided the 27 T cell receptor beta chains below, sequenced in a study of T cell repertoires in cytomegalovirus infection. TCRdb re-called the reads through MiXCR, storing one row per CDR3 protein. The repertoire consists of roughly 100,000 distinct CDR3 sequences, with about 15% occurring once and the leading ten covering approximately 7.6%. Input material: PBMCs. The source of these receptors is a human donor in good health (CMV status not recorded). Some clones in this sample may be carry-over from other donors' samples.

This clonotype was detected ten times or more. The V and J genes are TRBV11-2 and TRBJ2-2; 9 bases map to TRBD1. V lost 2 bases, J lost 7 bases, and 5 bases stayed unmatched. This CDR3 has 15 amino acids. Germline CDR1 is SGHAT and CDR2 is FQNNGV. CDR3 nucleotides: TGTGCCAGCAGCTTACGCGGGACAGGGAGCGGGGAGCTGTTTTTT. Protein product: CASSLRGTGSGELFF.

A word on this clonotype: This could be a read error, since a much larger clone is one nucleotide away. The chain combines TRBV25-1 with TRBJ2-1, with a tentative D call TRBD2 (6 bases). The CDR3 has 16 amino acids. CDR1 and CDR2 from the germline V gene are MGHDK and SYGVNS. The CDR3: CASGETRRGVMDEQFF. CDR3 DNA: TGTGCCAGCGGTGAAACAAGGAGGGGAGTGATGGATGAGCAGTTCTTC.

This clonotype was picked up many times. The V and J genes are TRBV28 and TRBJ1-2; D unresolved. This CDR3 is built from 12 residues. V shed 8 bases and J shed 2 bases, with 9 bases lying between them. Looked up from germline, CDR1 is MDHEN and CDR2 is SYDVKM. The CDR3 nucleotides read TGTGCCAGCGGTCGTCTCAACTATGGCTACACCTTC. Its translation is CASGRLNYGYTF.

Many counts were recorded for this clonotype. V usage is TRBV4-1 and J usage is TRBJ1-5, with no clear D. The CDR3 spans 14 residues. Germline lookup yields CDR1 MGHRA and CDR2 YSYEKL. Between the trimmed V and J ends, which lost 0 bases and 1 base, there was a span of 4 bases. CDR3 sequence reads: CASSQDRSNQPQHF. CDR3 nucleotide sequence: TGCGCCAGCAGCCAAGACAGAAGCAATCAGCCCCAGCATTTT.

The chain joins TRBV5-4 to TRBJ1-4, with TRBD1 as a possible D gene (6 bases). The length of the CDR3 is 18 residues. Trimming removed 2 bases at V and 1 base at J, with 18 bases between. Germline V CDR1 and CDR2: SGHNT, YYREEE (reference sequence). The CDR3 protein is CASSLGRRGGGTNEKLFF. Here the CDR3 DNA reads TGTGCCAGCAGCTTAGGACGCAGGGGAGGAGGAACTAATGAAAAACTGTTTTTT.

This clonotype turned up a few times. V and J are TRBV18 and TRBJ2-7; 10 bases line up with TRBD2. The trim removed 2 bases at V and 3 bases at J, leaving 10 bases unmatched. CDR1 and CDR2 (germline): KGHSH, LQKENI. This CDR3 is 17 amino acids long. This chain's CDR3 is CASSPYATSGFNYEQYF. The CDR3 DNA sequence: TGTGCCAGCTCACCATACGCGACTAGCGGGTTCAACTACGAGCAGTACTTC.

This clonotype was found a few times. V gene TRBV7-6 combines with J gene TRBJ2-7, with a possible D match to TRBD1 (7 bases). V lost 5 bases to trimming and J lost 3 bases, with 20 bases between them. Germline V lookup: CDR1 SGHVS, CDR2 FNYEAQ. The length of the CDR3 is 16 residues. The CDR3 protein is CASSPRGAGGDYEQYF. The CDR3 DNA is TGTGCCAGCAGCCCGAGGGGGGCAGGGGGAGACTACGAGCAGTACTTC.

The table lists this clonotype with many counts. V gene TRBV5-6 combines with J gene TRBJ1-2; D uncertain. The germline V gene encodes CDR1 SGHDT and CDR2 YYEEEE. V lost 1 base and J lost 10, with 14 bases in between. There are 13 residues in the CDR3. CDR3 region: CASSLRSTSLYTF. The CDR3 nucleotides are TGTGCCAGCAGCTTGCGAAGTACGTCGCTCTACACCTTC. Combining the CDR3 with reference TRBV5-6 and TRBJ1-2 gives the whole variable domain DAGVTQSPTHLIKTRGQQVTLRCSPKSGHDTVSWYQQALGQGPQFIFQYYEEEERQRGNFPDRFSGHQFPNYSSELNVNALLLGDSALYLCASSLRSTSLYTFGSGTRLTVV.

This clonotype was detected ten times or more. The CDR3 spells CSVTFEGRGRETQYF. DNA for the CDR3: TGCAGCGTGACCTTTGAAGGGCGGGGGAGAGAGACCCAGTACTTC. This rearrangement joins TRBV29-1 to TRBJ2-5, with 7 nucleotides matching TRBD2. With V trimmed by 6 bases and J by 4 bases, 14 bases remained unmatched. The CDR3 is made up of 15 amino acids. Germline CDR1 and CDR2: SQVTM and ANQGSEA.

This clonotype was seen a handful of times. The gene calls are TRBV6-4 and TRBJ2-1; D is unresolved. Germline CDR1 reads MRHNA; CDR2 reads SNTAGT. Trimming stripped 5 bases from V and 5 bases from J, with 10 bases between. This CDR3 contains 13 residues. The CDR3 sequence is CASSFRPNNEQFF. The CDR3 DNA reads as TGTGCCAGCAGTTTTCGACCAAACAATGAGCAGTTCTTC.

In this sample, this clonotype turned up many times. The chain carries TRBV28 and TRBJ1-2; D perhaps matches TRBD1 (5 bases). From germline, CDR1 is MDHEN and CDR2 SYDVKM. V was shortened by 6 bases and J by 4 bases, with 12 bases between the two germline ends. The CDR3 runs to 13 residues. The CDR3 spells CASRADSIYGYTF. The CDR3 DNA follows: TGTGCCAGCAGGGCCGACAGTATCTATGGCTACACCTTC.

The CDR3 coding sequence is TGTGCCAGCAGGGACAGGGGGCATTCACCCCTCCACTTT. Its translation: CASRDRGHSPLHF. The chain combines TRBV6-2 or TRBV6-3 with TRBJ1-6; TRBD1 aligns across 11 bases. J lost 8 bases, V lost 6 bases, and 0 bases had no gene match. The CDR3 is 13 residues long. The germline V gene has CDR1 MNHEY and CDR2 SVGEGT.

The chain links TRBV19 to TRBJ2-7, with 10 nucleotides matching TRBD1. Germline V lookup: CDR1 LNHDA, CDR2 SQIVND (reference sequence). The CDR3 runs to 14 residues. V was clipped by 9 bases and J by 3 bases; unmatched bases: 8. The CDR3 DNA sequence: TGTGCCAGCCAGGGACAGGGGAACGTCTACGAGCAGTACTTC. This sequence encodes CASQGQGNVYEQYF.

The CDR3 coding sequence is TGTGCCAGCAGCACCCCGCGGGCCCACGAGCAGTACTTC. Its translation is CASSTPRAHEQYF. V usage is TRBV7-6 and J usage is TRBJ2-7; tentatively, D is TRBD2 (5 bases). CDR1 is SGHVS and CDR2 is FNYEAQ in the germline V gene. Trimming shortened V by 5 bases and J by 5 bases, and 13 bases separated the two germline ends. The CDR3 sequence is 13 residues long.

This clonotype was seen more than once but under ten times. The chain combines TRBV7-9 with TRBJ2-1; D gene unclear. The CDR3 extends over 10 amino acids. CDR1 and CDR2 from the germline V gene are SEHNR and FQNEAQ (reference sequence). V lost 9 bases and J 7 bases, leaving 7 bases between the germline ends. The DNA of the CDR3 is TGTGCCAGTCAAAGGAATGAGCAGTTCTTC. It is translated as CASQRNEQFF.

This clonotype showed up just a few times. The rearrangement joins TRBV5-4 to TRBJ1-2, with a tentative D call TRBD1 (6 bases). Trimming took 0 bases from V and 3 from J, leaving 12 bases between them. CDR1 SGHNT and CDR2 YYREEE come from the germline V gene (reference sequence). This CDR3 comprises 15 residues. The DNA for the CDR3 is TGTGCCAGCAGCTTGGCCGGGGGGCCCCACTATGGCTACACCTTC. Its translation: CASSLAGGPHYGYTF.

This clonotype has a count of ten or more. The V and J genes are TRBV6-1 and TRBJ1-2; 7 bases fit TRBD1. The V gene's germline CDR1 is MNHNS and CDR2 SASEGT. The CDR3 contains 15 residues. V shed 5 bases, J shed 4 bases, and the junction held 10 bases outside the gene matches. The CDR3 spells CASSLTGLGGYGYTF. CDR3 DNA: TGTGCCAGCAGTTTGACAGGGCTCGGGGGCTATGGCTACACCTTC.

There are many counts of this clonotype. This chain joins TRBV19 and TRBJ2-7; D possibly uses TRBD1 or TRBD2 (5 bases each). The germline gives CDR1 LNHDA, CDR2 SQIVND (reference sequence). The CDR3 runs to 15 residues. V was trimmed by 4 bases and J by 1 base, leaving 14 bases between them. The CDR3 bases are TGTGCCAGTAGTAAACGGGGCCTACTTTCCTACGAGCAGTACTTC. Translated, it gives CASSKRGLLSYEQYF.

The chain has TRBV29-1 and TRBJ2-2; TRBD2 aligns across 9 bases. This CDR3 has 14 residues. Trimming took 7 bases from V and 3 from J; bases not matched to a gene: 6. The germline V gene encodes CDR1 SQVTM and CDR2 ANQGSEA. The CDR3 loop is CSAAGGVYTGELFF. Here the CDR3 DNA reads TGCAGCGCCGCGGGGGGGGTTTACACCGGGGAGCTGTTTTTT.

There are a few counts of this clonotype. A read error may account for a junction end that differs from germline. The genes are TRBV5-5 and TRBJ2-3; D is unclear. The CDR3 runs to 14 residues. Germline V gives CDR1 SGHKS, CDR2 YYEKEE (reference sequence). CDR3 nucleotide sequence: TGTGTCAGCAGCCCGTTTGTAGCCACAGATACGCAGTATTTT. The encoded protein is CVSSPFVATDTQYF.

The V call is TRBV18, the J call TRBJ1-4; no firm D call. CDR1 and CDR2 from the germline V gene are KGHSH and LQKENI. This CDR3 is 16 amino acids long. V was trimmed by 3 bases and J by 8 bases, leaving 19 bases between them. In nucleotides, the CDR3 is TGTGCCAGCTCACCGACGCTCGGAACTAATGGGGAAAAACTGTTTTTT. Translated: CASSPTLGTNGEKLFF.

This clonotype was observed a handful of times. The chain employs TRBV20-1 and TRBJ1-5, with 8 positions matching TRBD1. The CDR3 runs to 14 residues. From germline, CDR1 is DFQATT and CDR2 SNEGSKA (reference sequence). The trim removed 0 bases at V and 6 bases at J, leaving 4 bases unmatched. The chain's CDR3 is CSARDVDRVQPQHF. The CDR3 DNA sequence: TGCAGTGCTAGAGATGTGGACAGGGTTCAGCCCCAGCATTTT.

The J gene is TRBJ1-2, the V gene TRBV2; possible D gene TRBD1, 6 bases. Trimming pared 4 bases from V and 5 bases from J, leaving 8 bases between. Germline V lookup: CDR1 SNHLY, CDR2 FYNNEI. CDR3 length: 12 amino acids. Written as DNA, the CDR3 is TGTGCCAGCAGTGGGACAGCTTATGGCTACACCTTC. This codes for CASSGTAYGYTF. The full variable domain, completed using reference TRBV2 and TRBJ1-2, is EPEVTQTPSHQVTQMGQEVILRCVPISNHLYFYWYRQILGQKVEFLVSFYNNEISEKSEIFDDQFSVERPDGSNFTLKIRSTKLEDSAMYFCASSGTAYGYTFGSGTRLTVV.

This clonotype has just a few counts. The chain recombines TRBV20-1 with TRBJ2-3; the D is unclear. The germline V gene has CDR1 DFQATT and CDR2 SNEGSKA (reference sequence). Trimming cost V 3 bases and J 1 base, with 14 bases left between them. This CDR3 comprises 15 residues. The CDR3 bases are TGCAGTGCTAGTCCAGGCGCTAGAGGCACAGATACGCAGTATTTT. This translates into CSASPGARGTDTQYF.

The rearrangement links TRBV7-2 to TRBJ2-1; D unresolved. V was cut by 4 bases and J by 6 bases, with 10 bases left in between. In germline, CDR1 is SGHTA, CDR2 FQGNSA. The CDR3 spans 13 residues. The CDR3 spells CASSWGLLNEQFF. The CDR3 DNA is TGTGCCAGCAGCTGGGGTCTCCTCAATGAGCAGTTCTTC.

The chain employs TRBV20-1 and TRBJ2-5; 10 nucleotides align to TRBD2. Trimming at V came to 6 bases and at J to 9 bases, leaving 16 bases not matched to a gene. The CDR3 sequence is 15 residues long. CDR1 is DFQATT, CDR2 SNEGSKA, per germline (reference sequence). The CDR3, as DNA: TGCAGTGCCCTGGGCGGGACTAGCGTTGATTTCCCCCAGTACTTC. Amino acid sequence: CSALGGTSVDFPQYF.

The chain links TRBV20-1 to TRBJ2-5; D assignment may be TRBD1 or TRBD2 (6 bases each). This CDR3 contains 14 residues. The V gene lost 5 bases and the J gene lost 4 bases, with 17 bases spanning the gap. Per the germline V gene, CDR1 is DFQATT and CDR2 is SNEGSKA (reference sequence). Here the CDR3 DNA reads TGCAGTGCTGGAGCAGGAGGGGGGAGAGAGACCCAGTACTTC. Translating gives CSAGAGGGRETQYF.